This is a list of T cell receptor beta chains from one sample in a study of CD8 T cells in ankylosing spondylitis. From the 5' RACE reads, TCRdb called clonotypes with MiXCR, one entry per CDR3 protein. The table has around 100,000 distinct CDR3 sequences, approximately 25% seen once. Specimen: synovial fluid, either unsorted or a sorted T cell fraction (not recorded which). The source of these receptors is a male donor with ankylosing spondylitis. The CDR3 runs from the conserved cysteine through the conserved F or W. D genes are given only for firm matches. Only some rows state a clone size, as once, few, many or a class for expanded clones.

TRBV5-1,TRBD2,.,13,TRBJ2-1,TGCGCCAGCAGCCCCACTAGCGGCAATCAGCAGTTCTTC,CASSPTSGNQQFF
TRBV15,.,.,14,TRBJ2-1,TGTGCCACCAGCAGAGGCGGAAACTACAATGAGCAGTTCTTC,CATSRGGNYNEQFF
TRBV2,TRBD2,.,16,TRBJ2-2,TGTGCCAGCAGTGAGTCTAGCGGGAGTATAGCCGGGGAGCTGTTTTTT,CASSESSGSIAGELFF
TRBV7-8,TRBD2,many,15,TRBJ2-5,TGTGCCAGCAGCAGTAGAGCGGGAGGGTTGGAGACCCAGTACTTC,CASSSRAGGLETQYF
TRBV3-1,.,.,13,TRBJ1-3,TGTGCCAGCAGCCTCGCAGGCGGAAACACCATATATTTT,CASSLAGGNTIYF
TRBV19,TRBD2,.,14,TRBJ2-3,TGTGCCAGTAGTACTAGACTAGCGGGAGAGGAGCAGTATTTT,CASSTRLAGEEQYF
TRBV5-5,TRBD2,few,14,TRBJ2-1,TGTGCCAGCAGCTCGGAGGGACTAGGGAATGAGCAGTTCTTC,CASSSEGLGNEQFF
TRBV7-9,TRBD1,.,13,TRBJ1-1,TGTGCCAGCAAGGCAGGGGGCGGCACTGAAGCTTTCTTT,CASKAGGGTEAFF
TRBV20-1,TRBD2,few,16,TRBJ2-7,TGCAGTGCTAAAGGGACTAGCGGAACGTACTCCTACGAGCAGTACTTC,CSAKGTSGTYSYEQYF
TRBV27,.,.,15,TRBJ1-1,TGTGCCAGCAGTTTAAGGGGCGCCCCACCCACTGAAGCTTTCTTT,CASSLRGAPPTEAFF
TRBV5-1,.,.,13,TRBJ2-1,TGCGCCAGCAGCTTGGAAGGGGGCAATGAGCAGTTCTTC,CASSLEGGNEQFF
TRBV2,TRBD2,many,15,TRBJ2-2,TGTGCCAGCAATCACGGACTAGCGGGAGCTGGGGAGCTGTTTTTT,CASNHGLAGAGELFF
TRBV29-1,.,few,12,TRBJ2-2,TGCAGCGTGGGGGTCGTGACCGGGGAGCTGTTTTTT,CSVGVVTGELFF
TRBV6-1,TRBD2,.,15,TRBJ2-7,TGTGCCAGCAGCCCCCGCACGGGACTACCCTACGAGCAGTACTTC,CASSPRTGLPYEQYF
TRBV27,TRBD2,.,21,TRBJ2-2,TGTGCCAGCAGTTTCTCGAAACTGGGACTAGCGGGAGGGCCTGACACCGGGGAGCTGTTTTTT,CASSFSKLGLAGGPDTGELFF
TRBV5-6,TRBD2,.,16,TRBJ2-3,TGTGCCAGCAGCTATCCTAGCGGTCCTAGCACAGATACGCAGTATTTT,CASSYPSGPSTDTQYF
TRBV18,TRBD1,few,13,TRBJ2-5,TGTGCCAGCAGCCCGGGACAGCAAGAGACCCAGTACTTC,CASSPGQQETQYF
TRBV5-1,TRBD1,.,15,TRBJ1-1,TGCGCCAGCAGCGCGGCAGGGGGCTGGGATACTGAAGCTTTCTTT,CASSAAGGWDTEAFF
TRBV11-2,TRBD2,few,16,TRBJ2-3,TGTGCCAGCAGCTTATTTGTGGGAGGGCCTGACGATACGCAGTATTTT,CASSLFVGGPDDTQYF
TRBV27,.,.,14,TRBJ2-1,TGTGCCAGCAGTCCCCTCGGACCCCCTAATGAGCAGTTCTTC,CASSPLGPPNEQFF
TRBV7-2,TRBD1,.,15,TRBJ2-3,TGTGCCAGCAGCAACACAGGGGTAGGCACAGATACGCAGTATTTT,CASSNTGVGTDTQYF
TRBV20-1,TRBD2,few,15,TRBJ2-1,TGCAGTGCTTCCTCCGGACTAGCGTACTACAATGAGCAGTTCTTC,CSASSGLAYYNEQFF
TRBV5-1,TRBD1,few,14,TRBJ2-3,TGCGCCAGCAGCTTGGAAGGGGGCGCAGATACGCAGTATTTT,CASSLEGGADTQYF
TRBV20-1,TRBD2,.,13,TRBJ2-1,TGCAGTGCGGGGCTAGCGGGATTCAATGAGCAGTTCTTC,CSAGLAGFNEQFF
TRBV12-3/TRBV12-4,.,few,13,TRBJ2-4,TGTGCCAGCAGTGCAGTAGCCAAAAACATTCAGTACTTC,CASSAVAKNIQYF
TRBV4-2,.,few,15,TRBJ2-2,TGTGCCAGCAGCCAGATAAGGGGAGACACCGGGGAGCTGTTTTTT,CASSQIRGDTGELFF
TRBV7-7,TRBD1,.,13,TRBJ2-1,TGTGCCAGCAGCTTAGAGGGGGCGGCTGAGCAGTTCTTC,CASSLEGAAEQFF
TRBV27,TRBD1,.,16,TRBJ2-1,TGTGCCAGCAGTTCCTCCGGGACAGGGGGCTACAATGAGCAGTTCTTC,CASSSSGTGGYNEQFF
TRBV20-1,TRBD1,few,15,TRBJ2-2,TGCAGTGCTAGTGATACCGGGACAGGGACCGGGGAGCTGTTTTTT,CSASDTGTGTGELFF
TRBV20-1,.,few,11,TRBJ1-1,TGCAGTGCTAGAGATTCAAAGGGGGCTTTCTTT,CSARDSKGAFF
TRBV29-1,TRBD2,.,14,TRBJ2-7,TGCAGCGTTGAAAAGACTAGCGGGAGGGCCGAGCAGTACTTC,CSVEKTSGRAEQYF
TRBV12-3/TRBV12-4,.,.,15,TRBJ2-1,TGTGCCAGCAGTTTTCCAGGGGACTCCTACAATGAGCAGTTCTTC,CASSFPGDSYNEQFF
TRBV29-1,TRBD1,.,11,TRBJ1-2,TGCAGCGTGGGACAGGAGGATGGCTACACCTTC,CSVGQEDGYTF
TRBV12-3/TRBV12-4,.,few,14,TRBJ2-1,TGTGCCAGCAGTCCCGAAATTAGCTACAATGAGCAGTTCTTC,CASSPEISYNEQFF
TRBV20-1,TRBD2,.,16,TRBJ2-1,TGCAGTGCTAGAGATCGGGCTAGCGGGAGACTTAATGAGCAGTTCTTC,CSARDRASGRLNEQFF
TRBV12-3/TRBV12-4,.,.,15,TRBJ2-2,TGTGCCAGCAGTTTAGGGAGGGAAGGCACCGGGGAGCTGTTTTTT,CASSLGREGTGELFF
TRBV5-1,.,few,13,TRBJ1-1,TGCGCCAGCAGCTTTTTGGAGAACACTGAAGCTTTCTTT,CASSFLENTEAFF
TRBV2,.,few,13,TRBJ2-4,TGTGCCAGCAATTCCGGGAGTTATGGGGTTCAGTACTTC,CASNSGSYGVQYF
TRBV12-3/TRBV12-4,.,few,16,TRBJ2-6,TGTGCCAGCAGTTTATCATTGGGGGCCGGGGCCAACGTCCTGACTTTC,CASSLSLGAGANVLTF
TRBV10-3,.,.,16,TRBJ2-7,TGTGCCATCAGCGAGGGACTGGCTAGCGCAACCTACGAGCAGTACTTC,CAISEGLASATYEQYF
TRBV25-1,TRBD2,few,14,TRBJ2-1,TGTGCCAGCAGTGAGCGGGAGGCATACAATGAGCAGTTCTTC,CASSEREAYNEQFF
TRBV2,.,few,15,TRBJ2-3,TGTGCCAGCAGTGAAGTCGGCGGGGGCACAGATACGCAGTATTTT,CASSEVGGGTDTQYF
TRBV3-1,.,few,16,TRBJ1-1,TGTGCCAGCAGCCACGCCCCGACAGCCATGAACACTGAAGCTTTCTTT,CASSHAPTAMNTEAFF
TRBV11-2,TRBD2,.,17,TRBJ2-6,TGTGCCAGCAGCTTCCCTAGCGGGAGAGCTGGGGCCAACGTCCTGACTTTC,CASSFPSGRAGANVLTF
TRBV7-2,TRBD2,.,15,TRBJ2-1,TGTGCCAGCAGCTCCGGACTAGCGGAGGACAATGAGCAGTTCTTC,CASSSGLAEDNEQFF
TRBV2,.,once,10,TRBJ2-4,TGTGCCAGCAGACGGAACATTCAGTACTTC,CASRRNIQYF
TRBV3-1,TRBD2,few,16,TRBJ2-5,TGTGCCAGCAGCGATATCATAGCGGGAGGGAGAGAGACCCAGTACTTC,CASSDIIAGGRETQYF
TRBV7-8,.,many,13,TRBJ2-1,TGTGCCAGCAGCCCCATAGGTCCGGGGGAGCAGTTCTTC,CASSPIGPGEQFF